This T cell receptor (beta chain) was sequenced for a study of blood T cell repertoires in COVID-19. Study details: Researchers got acute and convalescent COVID-19 samples from the United States, Italy and Spain. In each case, the material was cDNA or gDNA derived from T cells, B-cell-depleted T cells, or PBMCs.

The CDR3 totals 14 residues. Germline V CDR1 and CDR2: SGHNT, YYREEE (reference sequence). The V gene lost 2 bases and the J gene lost 3 bases, with 10 bases spanning the gap. Authors' data handling: Amplifying reference gene primers gave estimates of nucleated cell counts. The data were produced by immunoSEQ multiplex PCR, yet TCRdb's version contains in-frame clones alone and is incomplete. For V, J and clone size, that table is used; D and trimming come from the DNA. The sample yields tens of thousands of clones, approximately 78% seen once. There are a few counts of this clone. The TCR was taken from a human donor in a cohort sampled during active COVID-19. The sequenced material came from peripheral blood. The rearrangement links TRBV5-4 to TRBJ2-3; TRBD2 is a possible D gene (5 bases). The DNA of the CDR3 is TGTGCCAGCAGCTTAGACACGGGGACAGATACGCAGTATTTT. Translated: CASSLDTGTDTQYF.